This T cell receptor beta chain was obtained from a study of blood T cells in healthy people across ages. Combining a sample-barcoded 5' primer with a J-beta primer mix, a second PCR ran for about 7 to 12 cycles. With 12 random nucleotides, a template-switch adaptor tagged each individual cDNA molecule. TCRdb analysed the 5' RACE reads with MiXCR anew, one entry per CDR3 protein. The table has approximately 1.5 million distinct CDR3 sequences, approximately 43% seen once. After removal of 1 base from V and 4 bases from J, the junction contained 5 bases not matched to a gene. Germline V gives CDR1 SGHNT, CDR2 YYREEE (reference sequence). The CDR3 runs 16 residues. In this sample, this clonotype turned up a few times.

This receptor was identified in a woman younger than 35 in good health. The chain has TRBV5-4 and TRBJ2-3; 11 nucleotides align to TRBD2. The sample taken for sequencing was blood. CDR3 DNA sequence: TGTGCCAGCAGCTTGTATAGCGGGGGGGCATCAGATACGCAGTATTTT. This gives the protein CASSLYSGGASDTQYF.